The entry below gives a single T cell receptor beta chain sequence along with its context. Its antigen is unidentified. Stated treatment: roughly 19 received Ad26.COV2.S at low or high dose, single or two shots; about 5 received placebo; per-sample allocation not given. Samples were taken on day 63 after the first vaccine or placebo injection. These data come from a study of Ad26.COV2.S vaccination and SARS-CoV-2 variants. Across the whole study: In the study, Ad26.COV2.S was injected intramuscularly once, or twice 56 days apart. Study-wide results and caveats: Researchers reported similar non-spike TCR breadth in vaccine and placebo recipients. Among vaccine recipients, spike-specific TCR breadth exceeded that of placebo recipients.

The assay was immunoSEQ multiplex PCR, and TCRdb's table has in-frame clones only and misses some. The sample consists of over 400,000 clones, around 90% of them appearing once. The V gene lost 2 bases and the J gene lost 1 base, with 18 bases spanning the gap. Germline assignment: CDR1 SGHVS and CDR2 FQNEAQ. This CDR3 has 19 residues. The input for sequencing was peripheral blood, taken in a trial of Ad26.COV2.S vaccine versus placebo. The chain joins TRBV7-8 to TRBJ1-6, with D hard to call. The TCR sequence derives from a person aged 18 to 65 who received the Ad26.COV2.S COVID-19 vaccine or a placebo. CDR3 nucleotides: TGTGCCAGCAGCTTATATCCGTCTGCGGGCGGTTCCTATAATTCACCCCTCCACTTT. Translation: CASSLYPSAGGSYNSPLHF.